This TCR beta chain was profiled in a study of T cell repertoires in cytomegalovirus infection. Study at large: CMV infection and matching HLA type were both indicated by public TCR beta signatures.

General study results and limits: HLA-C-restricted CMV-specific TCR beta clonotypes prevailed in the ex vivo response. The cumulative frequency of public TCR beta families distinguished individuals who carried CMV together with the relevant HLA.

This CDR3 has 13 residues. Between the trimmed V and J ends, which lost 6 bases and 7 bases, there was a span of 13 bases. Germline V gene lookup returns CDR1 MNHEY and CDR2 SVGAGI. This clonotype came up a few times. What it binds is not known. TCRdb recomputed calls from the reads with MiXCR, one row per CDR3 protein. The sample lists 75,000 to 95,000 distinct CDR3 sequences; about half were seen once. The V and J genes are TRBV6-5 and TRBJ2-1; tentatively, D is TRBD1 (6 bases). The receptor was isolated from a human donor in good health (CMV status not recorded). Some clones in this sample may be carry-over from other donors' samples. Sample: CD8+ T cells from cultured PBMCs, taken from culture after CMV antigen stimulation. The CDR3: CASRQGVGNEQFF. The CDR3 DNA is TGTGCCAGCAGACAGGGTGTGGGGAATGAGCAGTTCTTC.